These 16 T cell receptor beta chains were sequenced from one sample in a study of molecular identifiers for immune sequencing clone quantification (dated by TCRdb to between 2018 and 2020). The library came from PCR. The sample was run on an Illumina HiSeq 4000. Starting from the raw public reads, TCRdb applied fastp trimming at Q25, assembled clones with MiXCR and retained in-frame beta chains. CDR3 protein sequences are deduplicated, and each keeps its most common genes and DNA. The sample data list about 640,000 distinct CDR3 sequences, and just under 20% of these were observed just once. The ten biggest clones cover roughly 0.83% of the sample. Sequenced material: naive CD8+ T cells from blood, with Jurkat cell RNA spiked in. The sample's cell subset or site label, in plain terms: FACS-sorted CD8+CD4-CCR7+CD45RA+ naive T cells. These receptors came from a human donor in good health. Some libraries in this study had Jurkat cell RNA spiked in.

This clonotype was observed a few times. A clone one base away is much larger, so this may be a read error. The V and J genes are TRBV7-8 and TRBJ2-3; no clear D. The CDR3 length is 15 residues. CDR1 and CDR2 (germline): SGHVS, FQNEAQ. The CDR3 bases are TGTGCCAGCAGCTTAGGTGGAGACTGGGCAGATACGCAGTCTTTT. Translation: CASSLGGDWADTQSF.

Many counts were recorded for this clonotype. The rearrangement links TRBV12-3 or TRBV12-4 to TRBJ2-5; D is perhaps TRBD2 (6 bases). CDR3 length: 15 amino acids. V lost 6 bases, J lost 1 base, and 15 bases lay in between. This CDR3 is CASSPSGQLQETQYF. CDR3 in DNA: TGTGCCAGCAGCCCCAGCGGGCAGCTCCAAGAGACCCAGTACTTC.

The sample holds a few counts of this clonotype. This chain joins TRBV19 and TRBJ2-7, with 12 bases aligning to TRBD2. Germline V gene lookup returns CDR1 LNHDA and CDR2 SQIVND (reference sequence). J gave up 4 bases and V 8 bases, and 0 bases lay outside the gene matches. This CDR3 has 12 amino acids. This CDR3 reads CASGLAGYEQYF. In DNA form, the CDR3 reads TGTGCCAGTGGACTAGCGGGGTACGAGCAGTACTTC.

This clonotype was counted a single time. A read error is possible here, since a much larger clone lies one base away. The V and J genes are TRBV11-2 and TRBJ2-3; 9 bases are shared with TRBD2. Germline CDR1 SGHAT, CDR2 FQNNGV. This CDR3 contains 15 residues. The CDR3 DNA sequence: TGTGCCAGCAACAGAGGGCGGGGGGGCACAGATACGCGGTATTTT. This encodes CASNRGRGGTDTRYF.

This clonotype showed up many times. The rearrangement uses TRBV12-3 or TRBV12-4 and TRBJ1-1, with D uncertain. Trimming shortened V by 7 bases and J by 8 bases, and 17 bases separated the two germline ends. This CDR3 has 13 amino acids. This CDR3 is CASTSVTRTEAFF. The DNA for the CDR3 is TGTGCCAGCACTTCCGTGACCCGCACCGAAGCTTTCTTT.

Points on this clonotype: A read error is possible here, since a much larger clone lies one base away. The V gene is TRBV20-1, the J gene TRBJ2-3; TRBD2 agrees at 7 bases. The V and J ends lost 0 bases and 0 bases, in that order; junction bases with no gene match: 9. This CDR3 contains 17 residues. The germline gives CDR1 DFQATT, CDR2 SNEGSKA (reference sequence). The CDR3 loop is CSARDFRASGSTDTQYF. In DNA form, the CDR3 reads TGCAGTGCTAGAGATTTCCGGGCTAGCGGAAGCACAGATACGCAGTATTTT.

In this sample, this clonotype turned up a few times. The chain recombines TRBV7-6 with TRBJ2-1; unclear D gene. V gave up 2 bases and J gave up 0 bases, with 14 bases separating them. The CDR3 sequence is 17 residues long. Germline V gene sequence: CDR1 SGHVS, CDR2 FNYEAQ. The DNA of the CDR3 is TGTGCCAGCAGCTTATTTCCCGCGGAAAACTCCTACAATGAGCAGTTCTTC. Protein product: CASSLFPAENSYNEQFF.

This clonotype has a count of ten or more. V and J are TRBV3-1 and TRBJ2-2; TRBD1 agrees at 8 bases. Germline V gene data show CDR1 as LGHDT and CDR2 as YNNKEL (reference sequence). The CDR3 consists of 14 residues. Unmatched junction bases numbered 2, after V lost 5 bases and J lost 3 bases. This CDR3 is CASSAQGDTGELFF. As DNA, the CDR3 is TGTGCCAGCAGCGCACAGGGGGACACCGGGGAGCTGTTTTTT. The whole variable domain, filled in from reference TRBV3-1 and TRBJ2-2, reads DTAVSQTPKYLVTQMGNDKSIKCEQNLGHDTMYWYKQDSKKFLKIMFSYNNKELIINETVPNRFSPKSPDKAHLNLHINSLELGDSAVYFCASSAQGDTGELFFGEGSRLTVL.

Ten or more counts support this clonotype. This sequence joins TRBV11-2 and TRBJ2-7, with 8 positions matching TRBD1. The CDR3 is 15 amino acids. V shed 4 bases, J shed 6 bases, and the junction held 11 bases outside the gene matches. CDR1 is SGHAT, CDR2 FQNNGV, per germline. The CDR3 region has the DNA TGTGCCAGCAGCTCAGAACGGACAGGGCCTAGCGAGCAGTACTTC. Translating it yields CASSSERTGPSEQYF.

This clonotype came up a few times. The CDR3 sequence: CASRETNFNEKLFF. The CDR3 DNA reads TGTGCCAGCAGAGAGACGAACTTTAATGAAAAACTGTTTTTT. The J gene is TRBJ1-4, the V gene TRBV6-5, with D hard to call. This CDR3 has 14 residues. The germline CDR1 and CDR2 sequences are MNHEY and SVGAGI. V was pared by 6 bases and J by 4 bases, with 12 bases between.

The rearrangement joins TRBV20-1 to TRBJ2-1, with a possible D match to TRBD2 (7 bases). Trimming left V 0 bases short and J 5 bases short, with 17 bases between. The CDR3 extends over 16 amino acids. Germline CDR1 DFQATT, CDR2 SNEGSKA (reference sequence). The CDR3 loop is CSARDWGGWANNEQFF. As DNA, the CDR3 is TGCAGTGCTAGAGATTGGGGGGGCTGGGCAAACAATGAGCAGTTCTTC.

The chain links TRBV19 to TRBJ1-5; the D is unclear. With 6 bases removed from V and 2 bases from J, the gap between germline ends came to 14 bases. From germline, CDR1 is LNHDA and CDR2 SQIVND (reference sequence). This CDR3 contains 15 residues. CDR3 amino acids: CASSLNERGNQPQHF. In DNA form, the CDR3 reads TGTGCCAGTAGCCTCAACGAACGGGGCAATCAGCCCCAGCATTTT.

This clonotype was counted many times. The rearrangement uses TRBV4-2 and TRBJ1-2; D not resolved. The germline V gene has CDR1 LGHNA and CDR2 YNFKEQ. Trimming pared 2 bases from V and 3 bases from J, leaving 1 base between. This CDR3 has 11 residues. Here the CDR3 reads CASSQHYGYTF. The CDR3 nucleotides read TGTGCCAGCAGCCAACACTATGGCTACACCTTC.

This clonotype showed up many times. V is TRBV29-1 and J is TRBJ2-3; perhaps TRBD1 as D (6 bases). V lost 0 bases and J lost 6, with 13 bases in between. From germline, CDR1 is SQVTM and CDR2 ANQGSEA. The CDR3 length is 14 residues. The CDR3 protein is CSVEEAGETDTQYF. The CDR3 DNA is TGCAGCGTTGAAGAGGCAGGGGAAACGGATACGCAGTATTTT.

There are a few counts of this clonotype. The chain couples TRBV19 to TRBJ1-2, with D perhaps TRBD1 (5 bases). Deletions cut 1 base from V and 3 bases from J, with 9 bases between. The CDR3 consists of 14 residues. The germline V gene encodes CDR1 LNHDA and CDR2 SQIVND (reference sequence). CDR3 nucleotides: TGTGCCAGTAGTATAGCCGGGGACTACTATGGCTACACCTTC. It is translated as CASSIAGDYYGYTF.

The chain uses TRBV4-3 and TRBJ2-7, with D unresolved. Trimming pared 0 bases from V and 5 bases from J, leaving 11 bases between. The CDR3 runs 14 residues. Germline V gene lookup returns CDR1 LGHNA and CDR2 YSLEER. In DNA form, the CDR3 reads TGCGCCAGCAGCCAAGAGGCCTGGTACCACGAGCAGTACTTC. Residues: CASSQEAWYHEQYF.